The rows below give T cell receptor beta chains drawn from one sample of a study of shared clonotypes between healthy human individuals. Sequencing was performed with immunoSEQ multiplex PCR; in TCRdb, only in-frame clones are kept and a portion is missing. The top ten clones hold 1.5% to 2% of a sample with approximately 2,200,000 clones, roughly 91% of them seen once. Sequencing was done on a sample of naive CD8+ T cells from PBMCs. These TCRs come from a man in his late teens or twenties in good health. Some clones in this sample may be carry-over from other donors' samples. The conserved cysteine and the conserved F or W are not part of the CDR3 here. The order of the fields is J gene, V gene, CDR3 protein.

J: TRBJ1-4
V: TRBV7-8
CDR3: ASSTNRDGEKLF

J: TRBJ2-3
V: TRBV14
CDR3: ASSQERVSLGFTDTQY

J: TRBJ1-2
V: TRBV29-1
CDR3: SVGDTGKVHYGYT

J: TRBJ1-3
V: TRBV7-9
CDR3: ASSLLRRLSSGNTIY

J: TRBJ2-7
V: TRBV6-1
CDR3: ASSEAGRGYEQY

J: TRBJ2-1
V: TRBV4-1
CDR3: ASSQIGQGADEQF

J: TRBJ2-7
V: TRBV5-8
CDR3: ASSLAGGPYEQY

J: TRBJ2-2
V: TRBV4-2
CDR3: ASSQDFGTGELF

J: TRBJ2-7
V: TRBV6-5
CDR3: ASSYYSGAAYEQY

J: TRBJ2-7
V: TRBV2
CDR3: ASRHTEGWRSYEQY

J: TRBJ2-1
V: TRBV7-9
CDR3: ASSRLAGVYNEQF

J: TRBJ1-1
V: TRBV29-1
CDR3: SVDTGPNTEAF

J: TRBJ2-1
V: TRBV7-9
CDR3: ASSPRDPVGEQF

J: TRBJ2-1
V: TRBV4-1
CDR3: ASSQEGQGALNEQF

J: TRBJ2-1
V: TRBV5-4
CDR3: ASSRTSGSSYNEQF

J: TRBJ1-2
V: TRBV5-4
CDR3: ASSGRVDSTQGYT

J: TRBJ2-1
V: TRBV4-1
CDR3: ASSQDYQVAEQF

J: TRBJ1-1
V: TRBV19
CDR3: ASSIDLENTEAF

J: TRBJ2-5
V: TRBV19
CDR3: ATKGQGRETQY

J: TRBJ2-7
V: TRBV6-5
CDR3: ASSYSRAGYEQY

J: TRBJ2-3
V: TRBV7-7
CDR3: ASSLTGAFSDTQY

J: TRBJ1-2
V: TRBV14
CDR3: ASRRTSDSYYGYT

J: TRBJ1-2
V: TRBV30
CDR3: AWRSGDVDYGYT

J: TRBJ2-3
V: TRBV11-2
CDR3: ASDPRGRGIIDDTDTQY

J: TRBJ1-4
V: TRBV19
CDR3: ASAVSWGEKLF

J: TRBJ2-7
V: TRBV7-9
CDR3: ASSLVGDRGSYEQY

J: TRBJ1-2
V: TRBV30
CDR3: AWSDTGAYGYT

J: TRBJ2-5
V: TRBV7-9
CDR3: ASSYLGLAGSSETQY

J: TRBJ1-1
V: TRBV27
CDR3: ASSFQTNMNTEAF

J: TRBJ2-5
V: TRBV28
CDR3: ASSFPRDRGQETQY

J: TRBJ1-3
V: TRBV5-1
CDR3: ASSFDSGSGNTIY

J: TRBJ1-4
V: TRBV9
CDR3: ASSVANRDGEKLF

J: TRBJ2-7
V: TRBV10-3
CDR3: AIRISGSQY

J: TRBJ2-5
V: TRBV7-9
CDR3: ASSETVLAGETQY

J: TRBJ2-7
V: TRBV5-6
CDR3: ASSVDRSYEQY

J: TRBJ2-7
V: TRBV6-1
CDR3: ASSQGGEQY

J: TRBJ2-1
V: TRBV15
CDR3: ATRGRAYNEQF

J: TRBJ1-2
V: TRBV4-1
CDR3: ASSQADRGLNGYT

J: TRBJ2-7
V: TRBV5-6
CDR3: ASSLARPGEQY

J: TRBJ2-1
V: TRBV7-8
CDR3: ASSGRLAGRVDEQF

J: TRBJ1-5
V: TRBV11-3
CDR3: ASSQKQGWSQPQH